This T cell receptor (beta chain) comes out of a study of blood T cell repertoires in COVID-19. In the study overall: Collection of acute and convalescent COVID-19 samples took place in the United States, Italy and Spain. In each case, the material was cDNA or gDNA derived from T cells, B-cell-depleted T cells, or PBMCs.

The assay was immunoSEQ multiplex PCR, and TCRdb's table has in-frame clones only and misses some. Altogether some 160,000 clones are present, over 75% being singletons, with the ten largest covering 6.5% to 7%. A few counts support this clone. Germline loops: CDR1 LNHDA, CDR2 SQIVND (reference sequence). The V end lost 3 bases, the J end lost 1 base, and 9 bases lay between the germline ends. The CDR3 covers 14 residues. Sequenced input: peripheral blood. V gene TRBV19 combines with J gene TRBJ1-2; perhaps TRBD1 as D (5 bases). The source of this sequence is a man in his 70s with active or convalescent COVID-19. CDR3 sequence reads: CASSILQGNYGYTF. The DNA for the CDR3 is TGTGCCAGTAGTATCCTCCAGGGTAACTATGGCTACACCTTC.